The 12 T cell receptor beta chains below all came from one sample that was sequenced in a study of human T cells and chemical hapten exposure. The total RNA was obtained from whole blood that was not fractionated. Individual cDNA molecules in this library carried unique molecular identifiers. TCRdb recomputed calls from the reads with MiXCR, one row per CDR3 protein. Here the sample spans more than 100,000 distinct CDR3 sequences, 8.5% being singletons. Sequencing was carried out using whole blood. All receptors come from a human donor in good health. Some clones in this sample may be carry-over from other donors' samples.

This clonotype has more than one count but fewer than ten. The CDR3 bases are TGTGCCAGCAGTTCGGGACTAGCGGGGGGCGAAGAGACCCAGTACTTC. It encodes CASSSGLAGGEETQYF. The chain links TRBV6-2 or TRBV6-3 to TRBJ2-5; 15 nucleotides match TRBD2. V dropped 4 bases and J dropped 3; count of bases not matched to a gene: 3. Germline CDR1 and CDR2: MNHEY and SVGEGT. The CDR3 runs 16 residues.

J is TRBJ2-7 and V is TRBV6-1, with 7 bases lining up with TRBD2. The CDR3 extends over 14 amino acids. Germline V gives CDR1 MNHNS, CDR2 SASEGT. V was pared by 4 bases and J by 4 bases, with 7 bases of the junction left unmatched. The CDR3 DNA reads as TGTGCCAGCAGTGGGGAGGGTCCTACTTACGAGCAGTACTTC. Residues: CASSGEGPTYEQYF.

The chain employs TRBV5-1 and TRBJ2-1; D is ambiguous. The germline V and J ends were trimmed by 1 base and 0 bases, with 11 bases remaining between them. The CDR3 has 16 residues. Looked up from germline, CDR1 is SGHRS and CDR2 is YFSETQ. The CDR3 nucleotides are TGCGCCAGCAGCTTGTACGGGTCGAGCTCCTACAATGAGCAGTTCTTC. Translating it yields CASSLYGSSSYNEQFF.

This clonotype has just a few counts. This chain connects TRBV12-5 to TRBJ2-1; 7 bases are shared with TRBD1. The V and J ends lost 2 bases and 0 bases, in that order; junction bases with no gene match: 4. The length of the CDR3 is 16 residues. The germline gives CDR1 LGHNT, CDR2 FRNRAP. CDR3 bases: TGTGCTAGTGGTTTGAAAGGGGGCGGCTCCTACAATGAGCAGTTCTTC. Translation gives CASGLKGGGSYNEQFF. Together with reference TRBV12-5 and TRBJ2-1, the CDR3 gives the full variable domain: DARVTQTPRHKVTEMGQEVTMRCQPILGHNTVFWYRQTMMQGLELLAYFRNRAPLDDSGMPKDRFSAEMPDATLATLKIQPSEPRDSAVYFCASGLKGGGSYNEQFFGPGTRLTVL.

This clonotype showed up many times. The CDR3 DNA follows: TGCAGTGCTGATAGGGATGAAAAACTGTTTTTT. Protein product: CSADRDEKLFF. The chain employs TRBV20-1 and TRBJ1-4; D unclear. With 5 bases removed from V and 6 bases from J, the gap between germline ends came to 7 bases. Germline CDR1 reads DFQATT; CDR2 reads SNEGSKA (reference sequence). The length of the CDR3 is 11 residues.

This clonotype was recorded at least ten times. The chain joins TRBV20-1 to TRBJ2-2; no firm D call. Germline CDR1 and CDR2: DFQATT and SNEGSKA (reference sequence). The CDR3 sequence is 13 residues long. V was clipped by 0 bases and J by 3 bases, with 5 bases between them. CDR3 sequence (DNA): TGCAGTGCTAGAGATCAGGACACCGGGGAGCTGTTTTTT. Protein product: CSARDQDTGELFF.

This clonotype was observed a few times. The genes are TRBV30 and TRBJ2-7; a possible D gene is TRBD2 (6 bases). Trimming pared 8 bases from V and 2 bases from J, leaving 16 bases between. There are 13 residues in the CDR3. Per the germline V gene, CDR1 is GTSNPN and CDR2 is SVGIG (reference sequence). CDR3 DNA sequence: TGTGCCCTGATCCGGGACTCGACCTACGAGCAGTACTTC. Residues: CALIRDSTYEQYF.

The V call is TRBV4-3, the J call TRBJ2-2, with a tentative D call TRBD1 (6 bases). V was cut by 1 base and J by 6 bases, with 12 bases left in between. This CDR3 is 15 amino acids long. Germline-derived CDR1 and CDR2 are LGHNA and YSLEER. This CDR3 is CASSQGSSGAGELFF. The CDR3 nucleotides are TGCGCCAGCAGCCAAGGGTCTTCAGGGGCCGGGGAGCTGTTTTTT.

This clonotype has ten or more counts. The rearrangement links TRBV12-3 or TRBV12-4 to TRBJ2-7; TRBD2 matches 7 bases. J gave up 2 bases and V 1 base, and 5 bases lay outside the gene matches. The CDR3 is made up of 15 amino acids. CDR3 residues: CASSLEYREAYEQYF. The CDR3 nucleotides are TGTGCCAGCAGTTTAGAGTACCGGGAGGCCTACGAGCAGTACTTC.

The chain combines TRBV11-1 with TRBJ2-1, with D possibly called TRBD1 or TRBD2 (5 bases each). The germline CDR1 and CDR2 sequences are SGHAT and FQDESV (reference sequence). CDR3 length equals 16 residues. V lost 5 bases, J lost 4 bases, and 18 bases lay in between. CDR3 residues: CASSQTGRQKYNEQFF. CDR3 nucleotides: TGTGCCAGCAGCCAGACGGGGCGGCAGAAATACAATGAGCAGTTCTTC.

This clonotype was seen repeatedly, ten times or more. This sequence joins TRBV20-1 and TRBJ2-1, with D perhaps TRBD1 (6 bases). The CDR3 spans 14 residues. Germline CDR1 is DFQATT and CDR2 is SNEGSKA (reference sequence). Deletions cut 0 bases from V and 5 bases from J, with 11 bases between. Written as DNA, the CDR3 is TGCAGTGCTAGAGATGGGCAGGGGCACAATGAGCAGTTCTTC. Translating gives CSARDGQGHNEQFF.

Only a few counts were recorded for this clonotype. The V and J genes are TRBV5-1 and TRBJ2-2; possibly TRBD1 for D (5 bases). The germline CDR1 and CDR2 sequences are SGHRS and YFSETQ. Trimming left V 2 bases short and J 4 bases short, with 12 bases between. The CDR3 sequence is 15 residues long. CDR3 loop: CASSFSGALTGELFF. The CDR3 DNA is TGCGCCAGCAGCTTTTCTGGGGCGCTCACCGGGGAGCTGTTTTTT.